This TCR beta chain was captured in a study of T cells after yellow fever vaccination. Germline loops: CDR1 SGHRS, CDR2 YFSETQ. V dropped 3 bases and J dropped 4 bases, with 16 bases sitting between them. The CDR3 is 15 amino acids. Study outcomes and limitations: Compared with primary, the secondary response was weaker and peaked at day 5, not 15.

This clonotype was counted many times. The antigen is undetermined. TCRdb reprocessed the 5' RACE reads with MiXCR, giving one entry per CDR3 protein. Of about 580,000 distinct CDR3 sequences in the sample, about a sixth were seen once. Sequencing used PBMCs, obtained 5 days after the first yellow fever vaccination. The clonotype originates from a man aged 18 to 29 who received the YFV17D yellow fever vaccine. The chain carries TRBV5-1 and TRBJ1-1, with D possibly matching TRBD1 (5 bases). The CDR3 reads CASSSLGVGSTEAFF. As DNA, the CDR3 is TGCGCCAGCAGCTCATTGGGGGTGGGGAGCACTGAAGCTTTCTTT.